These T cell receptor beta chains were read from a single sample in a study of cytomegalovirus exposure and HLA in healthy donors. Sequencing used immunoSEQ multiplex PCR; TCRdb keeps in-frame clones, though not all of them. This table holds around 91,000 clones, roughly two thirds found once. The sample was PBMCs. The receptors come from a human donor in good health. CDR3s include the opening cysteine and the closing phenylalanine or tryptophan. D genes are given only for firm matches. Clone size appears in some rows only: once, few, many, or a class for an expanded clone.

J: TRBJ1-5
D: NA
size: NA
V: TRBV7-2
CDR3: CASSFQGNQPQHF
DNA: TGTGCCAGCAGCTTCCAGGGTAATCAGCCCCAGCATTTT

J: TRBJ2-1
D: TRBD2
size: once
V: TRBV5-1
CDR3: CASSLDRGGVYNEQFF
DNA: TGCGCCAGCAGCTTGGATCGGGGGGGCGTATACAATGAGCAGTTCTTC

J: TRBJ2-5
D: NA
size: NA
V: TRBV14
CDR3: CASSNQLDWPGETQYF
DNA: TGTGCCAGCAGCAACCAATTAGACTGGCCTGGGGAGACCCAGTACTTC

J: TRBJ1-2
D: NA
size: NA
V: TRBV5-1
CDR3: CASSLGANRDYGYTF
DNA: TGCGCCAGCAGCTTGGGGGCTAACAGAGATTATGGCTACACCTTC

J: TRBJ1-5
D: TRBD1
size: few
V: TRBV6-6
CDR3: CASSKQRDREGQPQHF
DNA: TGTGCCAGCAGTAAACAACGGGACAGAGAGGGTCAGCCCCAGCATTTT

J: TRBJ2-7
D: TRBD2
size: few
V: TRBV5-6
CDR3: CASSLASGGAFYEQYF
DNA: TGTGCCAGCAGCTTGGCTAGCGGGGGGGCCTTTTACGAGCAGTACTTC

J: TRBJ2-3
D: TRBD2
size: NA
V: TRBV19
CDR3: CASSLLAGESTDTQYF
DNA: TGTGCCAGTTCCTTGTTAGCGGGGGAGAGCACAGATACGCAGTATTTT

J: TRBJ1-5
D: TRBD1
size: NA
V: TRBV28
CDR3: CAVVRTGVGNQPQHF
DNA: TGTGCCGTCGTCCGGACAGGGGTGGGCAATCAGCCCCAGCATTTT

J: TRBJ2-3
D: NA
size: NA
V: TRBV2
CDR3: CALSQRSTDTQYF
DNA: TGTGCCCTCTCGCAGCGGAGCACAGATACGCAGTATTTT

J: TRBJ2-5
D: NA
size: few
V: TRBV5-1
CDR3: CASSLTLQTGETQYF
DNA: TGCGCCAGCAGCTTGACGCTCCAAACGGGGGAGACCCAGTACTTC

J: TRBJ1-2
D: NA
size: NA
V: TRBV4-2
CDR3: CASSQVMGSGGGNYGYTF
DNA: TGTGCCAGCAGCCAAGTAATGGGATCCGGGGGAGGAAACTATGGCTACACCTTC